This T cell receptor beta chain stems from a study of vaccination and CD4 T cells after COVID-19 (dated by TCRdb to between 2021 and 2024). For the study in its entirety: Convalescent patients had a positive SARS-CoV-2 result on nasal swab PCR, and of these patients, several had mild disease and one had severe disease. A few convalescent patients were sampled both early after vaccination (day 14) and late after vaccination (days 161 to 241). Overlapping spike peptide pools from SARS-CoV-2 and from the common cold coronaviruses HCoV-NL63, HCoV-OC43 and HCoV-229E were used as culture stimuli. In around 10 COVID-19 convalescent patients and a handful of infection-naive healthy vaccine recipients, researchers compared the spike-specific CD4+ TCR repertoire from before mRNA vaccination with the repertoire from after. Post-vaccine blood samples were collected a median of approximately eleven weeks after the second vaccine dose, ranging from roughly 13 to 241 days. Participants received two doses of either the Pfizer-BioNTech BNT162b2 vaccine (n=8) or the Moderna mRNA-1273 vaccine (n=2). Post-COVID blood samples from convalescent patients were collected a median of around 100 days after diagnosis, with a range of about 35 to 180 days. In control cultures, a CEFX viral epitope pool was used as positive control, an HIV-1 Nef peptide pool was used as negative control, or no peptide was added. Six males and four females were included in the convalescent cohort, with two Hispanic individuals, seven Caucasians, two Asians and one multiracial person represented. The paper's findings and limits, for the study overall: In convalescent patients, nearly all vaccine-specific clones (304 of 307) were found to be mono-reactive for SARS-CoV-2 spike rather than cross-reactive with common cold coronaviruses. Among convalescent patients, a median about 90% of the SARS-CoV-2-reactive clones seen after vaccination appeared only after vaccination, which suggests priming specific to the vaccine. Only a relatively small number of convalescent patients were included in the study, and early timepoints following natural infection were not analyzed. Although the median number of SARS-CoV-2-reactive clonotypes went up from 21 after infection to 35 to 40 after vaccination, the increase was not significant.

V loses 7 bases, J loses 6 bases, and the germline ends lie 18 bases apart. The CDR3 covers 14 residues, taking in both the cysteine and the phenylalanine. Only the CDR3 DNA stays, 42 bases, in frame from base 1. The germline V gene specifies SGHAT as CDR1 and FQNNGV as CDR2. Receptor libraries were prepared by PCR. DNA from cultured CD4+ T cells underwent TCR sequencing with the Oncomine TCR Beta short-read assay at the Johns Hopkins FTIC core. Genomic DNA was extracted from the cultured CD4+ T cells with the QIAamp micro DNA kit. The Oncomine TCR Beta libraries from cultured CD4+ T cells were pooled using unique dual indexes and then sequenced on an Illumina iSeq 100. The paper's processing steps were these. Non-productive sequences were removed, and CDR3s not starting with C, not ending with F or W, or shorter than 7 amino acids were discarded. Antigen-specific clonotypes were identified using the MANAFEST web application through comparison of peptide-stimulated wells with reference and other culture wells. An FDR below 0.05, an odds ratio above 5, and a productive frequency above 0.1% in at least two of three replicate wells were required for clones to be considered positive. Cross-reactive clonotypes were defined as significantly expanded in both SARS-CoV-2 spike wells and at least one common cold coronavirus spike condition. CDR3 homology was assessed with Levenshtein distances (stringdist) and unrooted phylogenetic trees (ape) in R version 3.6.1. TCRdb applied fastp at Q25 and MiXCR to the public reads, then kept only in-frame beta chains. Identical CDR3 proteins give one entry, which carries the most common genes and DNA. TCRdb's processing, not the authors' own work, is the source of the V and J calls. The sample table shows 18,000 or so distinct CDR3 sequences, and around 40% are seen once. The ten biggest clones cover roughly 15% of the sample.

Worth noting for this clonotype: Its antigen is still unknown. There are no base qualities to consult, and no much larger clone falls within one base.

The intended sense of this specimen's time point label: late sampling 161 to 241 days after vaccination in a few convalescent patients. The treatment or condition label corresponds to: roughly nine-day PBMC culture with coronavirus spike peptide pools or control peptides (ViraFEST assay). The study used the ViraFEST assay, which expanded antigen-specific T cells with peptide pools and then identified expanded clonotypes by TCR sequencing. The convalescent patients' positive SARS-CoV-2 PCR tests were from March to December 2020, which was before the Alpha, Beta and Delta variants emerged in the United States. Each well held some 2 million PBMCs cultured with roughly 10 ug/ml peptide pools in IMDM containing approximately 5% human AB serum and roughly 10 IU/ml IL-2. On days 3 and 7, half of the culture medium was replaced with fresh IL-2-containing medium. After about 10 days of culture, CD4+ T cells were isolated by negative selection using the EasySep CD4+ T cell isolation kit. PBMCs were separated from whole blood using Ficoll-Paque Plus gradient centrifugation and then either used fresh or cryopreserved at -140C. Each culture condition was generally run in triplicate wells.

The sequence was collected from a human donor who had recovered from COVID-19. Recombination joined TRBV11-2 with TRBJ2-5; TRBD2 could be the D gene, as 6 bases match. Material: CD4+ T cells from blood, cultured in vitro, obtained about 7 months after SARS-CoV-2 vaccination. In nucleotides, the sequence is TGTGCCAGCACCCTCGGTCCGGGGGTCCAGACCCAGTACTTC. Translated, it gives CASTLGPGVQTQYF.